The 20 T cell receptor beta chains below all came from one sample that was sequenced in a study of blood T cell repertoires in COVID-19. TCRdb's copy holds only in-frame clones and misses some; the assay was immunoSEQ multiplex PCR. The profile covers roughly 420,000 clones, with over 75% appearing a single time and around 0.91% taken by the ten largest. Sequenced sample: PBMCs or T cells enriched from blood (not recorded which). The receptors originated from a woman in her twenties or thirties with acute COVID-19.

The V call is TRBV3-1 (or the pseudogene TRBV3-2), the J call TRBJ1-1; D gene uncertain. The V end was cut by 1 base, the J end by 5 bases, with 14 bases between. The CDR3 is made up of 15 amino acids. Germline V gene sequence: CDR1 LGHDT, CDR2 YNNKEL (reference sequence). This CDR3 reads CASSQGVRTSTEAFF. CDR3 in DNA: TGTGCCAGCAGCCAAGGGGTAAGGACTTCGACTGAAGCTTTCTTT.

In the case of this clone: Other nucleotide sequences in the sample specify the same CDR3. This sequence joins TRBV24-1 and TRBJ2-3; 7 bases fit TRBD1. Germline assignment: CDR1 KGHDR and CDR2 SFDVKD. The ends lost 1 base at V and 1 base at J; junction bases unmatched: 1. The CDR3 spans 15 residues. CDR3 nucleotides: TGTGCCACCAGTGATTTTGGACAGGGCACAGATACGCAGTATTTT. Translated: CATSDFGQGTDTQYF.

The rearrangement joins TRBV3-1 (or the pseudogene TRBV3-2) to TRBJ2-7; 10 bases line up with TRBD1. The CDR3 length is 15 residues. Trimming removed 8 bases from V and 4 bases from J; junction bases left unmatched: 11. Germline V gene sequence: CDR1 LGHDT, CDR2 YNNKEL (reference sequence). CDR3 coding DNA: TGTGCCAGCCGTAGGTCGACAGGGGGCTTTTACGAGCAGTACTTC. Protein: CASRRSTGGFYEQYF.

The V gene is TRBV18, the J gene TRBJ1-4, with D perhaps matching TRBD1 (5 bases). There are 16 residues in the CDR3. Germline lookup yields CDR1 KGHSH and CDR2 LQKENI. Trimming cost V 2 bases and J 0 bases, with 10 bases left between them. The CDR3 nucleotides are TGTGCCAGCTCACCAACTTCCAGGGCAACTAATGAAAAACTGTTTTTT. This translates into CASSPTSRATNEKLFF.

The rearrangement links TRBV29-1 to TRBJ1-2, with D perhaps matching TRBD1 (6 bases). The CDR3 loop spans 13 amino acids. From germline, CDR1 is SQVTM and CDR2 ANQGSEA. Trimming pared 6 bases from V and 8 bases from J, leaving 19 bases between. CDR3 in DNA: TGCAGCGTGTTGGACAGCACAGGATGGGGCTACACCTTC. Translation: CSVLDSTGWGYTF. Full variable domain (missing parts from reference TRBV29-1 and TRBJ1-2): SAVISQKPSRDICQRGTSLTIQCQVDSQVTMMFWYRQQPGQSLTLIATANQGSEATYESGFVIDKFPISRPNLTFSTLTVSNMSPEDSSIYLCSVLDSTGWGYTFGSGTRLTVV.

The chain uses TRBV2 and TRBJ2-7; TRBD2 matches at 12 bases. CDR1 is SNHLY, CDR2 FYNNEI, per germline. CDR3 size: 13 residues. The V segment lost 7 bases and the J segment 4 bases; nucleotides outside the gene matches: 2. The DNA of the CDR3 is TGTGCCAGCATGACTAGCGGGGGTTACGAGCAGTACTTC. It codes for CASMTSGGYEQYF.

This clone is a singleton in its sample. The V and J genes are TRBV7-2 and TRBJ2-3; a weak D match, TRBD2 (6 bases). The CDR3 is 14 residues long. The V end lost 5 bases, the J end lost 8 bases, and 17 bases lay between the germline ends. Germline V gene data show CDR1 as SGHTA and CDR2 as FQGNSA. The CDR3 region has the DNA TGTGCCAGCAGCCTTCTGGGGGGAAGCGGTACGCAGTATTTT. Its protein is CASSLLGGSGTQYF.

This chain uses TRBV2 with TRBJ2-3, with TRBD1 identical over 9 bases. Trimming took 5 bases from V and 0 from J; bases not matched to a gene: 9. From germline, CDR1 is SNHLY and CDR2 FYNNEI. The CDR3 is made up of 17 amino acids. The CDR3 sequence: CASSRDRAPDSTDTQYF. The DNA for the CDR3 is TGTGCCAGCAGTCGGGACAGGGCTCCAGACAGCACAGATACGCAGTATTTT. The variable domain in full, with the rest retrieved from reference TRBV2 and TRBJ2-3, is EPEVTQTPSHQVTQMGQEVILRCVPISNHLYFYWYRQILGQKVEFLVSFYNNEISEKSEIFDDQFSVERPDGSNFTLKIRSTKLEDSAMYFCASSRDRAPDSTDTQYFGPGTRLTVL.

V usage is TRBV6-2 or TRBV6-3 and J usage is TRBJ2-3, with 10 bases identical to TRBD2. The V segment lost 5 bases and the J segment 6 bases; nucleotides outside the gene matches: 11. This CDR3 is built from 16 residues. Germline CDR1 MNHEY, CDR2 SVGEGT. CDR3 nucleotides: TGTGCCAGCAGTAAATTTCTAGCGGGGGCTCCGGATACGCAGTATTTT. Its translation is CASSKFLAGAPDTQYF.

This sequence joins TRBV11-2 and TRBJ2-3, with TRBD1 matching over 9 bases. The CDR3 contains 16 residues. Germline-derived CDR1 and CDR2 are SGHAT and FQNNGV. V lost 5 bases to trimming and J lost 4 bases; unmatched junction nucleotides: 10. CDR3 in DNA: TGTGCCAGCAGCGAGGGAGGGACAGGGATTTCAGATACGCAGTATTTT. Amino acid sequence: CASSEGGTGISDTQYF.

The V call is TRBV2, the J call TRBJ2-7; D uncertain. The CDR3 is 10 residues long. Germline values: CDR1 SNHLY, CDR2 FYNNEI. V shed 6 bases and J shed 3 bases, with 3 bases lying between them. CDR3 loop: CASSIYEQYF. CDR3 in DNA: TGTGCCAGCAGCATCTACGAGCAGTACTTC. The full variable domain, with the rest looked up from reference TRBV2 and TRBJ2-7, is EPEVTQTPSHQVTQMGQEVILRCVPISNHLYFYWYRQILGQKVEFLVSFYNNEISEKSEIFDDQFSVERPDGSNFTLKIRSTKLEDSAMYFCASSIYEQYFGPGTRLTVT.

The chain's CDR3 is CASSLEGGDDYGYTF. CDR3 in DNA: TGTGCCAGCAGCTTAGAAGGGGGCGACGACTATGGCTACACCTTC. The chain couples TRBV13 to TRBJ1-2, with 7 bases lining up with TRBD1. The CDR3 runs to 15 residues. CDR1 and CDR2 from the germline V gene are PRHDT and FYEKMQ (reference sequence). V lost 1 base, J lost 3 bases, and 5 bases stayed unmatched. Looking up the rest from reference TRBV13 and TRBJ1-2 gives the full variable domain: AAGVIQSPRHLIKEKRETATLKCYPIPRHDTVYWYQQGPGQDPQFLISFYEKMQSDKGSIPDRFSAQQFSDYHSELNMSSLELGDSALYFCASSLEGGDDYGYTFGSGTRLTVV.

The chain is built from TRBV11-1 and TRBJ1-6, with 7 bases fitting TRBD1. V shed 2 bases and J 10 bases; nucleotides not matched to a gene: 5. The length of the CDR3 is 14 residues. The germline CDR1 and CDR2 sequences are SGHAT and FQDESV (reference sequence). The CDR3 sequence is CASSLTGVFSPLHF. In nucleotides, the CDR3 is TGTGCCAGCAGCTTAACAGGGGTCTTCTCACCCCTCCACTTT. The full variable domain, rest sourced from reference TRBV11-1 and TRBJ1-6, is EAEVAQSPRYKITEKSQAVAFWCDPISGHATLYWYRQILGQGPELLVQFQDESVVDDSQLPKDRFSAERLKGVDSTLKIQPAELGDSAMYLCASSLTGVFSPLHFGNGTRLTVT.

CDR3 nucleotides: TGTGCCAGCAGCTCCCGACTAGGCACTCCAAGGGAGACCCAGTACTTC. Its translation is CASSSRLGTPRETQYF. This sequence joins TRBV5-4 and TRBJ2-5, with D perhaps matching TRBD2 (6 bases). The CDR3 sequence is 16 residues long. Trimming took 3 bases from V and 5 from J, leaving 20 bases between them. Germline CDR1 is SGHNT and CDR2 is YYREEE (reference sequence).

This clone appeared a single time. The rearrangement joins TRBV18 to TRBJ1-3; the match to TRBD1 covers 7 bases. Germline CDR1 is KGHSH and CDR2 is LQKENI. This CDR3 comprises 16 residues. The trim removed 3 bases at V and 0 bases at J, leaving 5 bases unmatched. The CDR3 DNA is TGTGCCAGCTCACCCCGACAGGGAAACTCTGGAAACACCATATATTTT. This sequence encodes CASSPRQGNSGNTIYF.

CDR3 sequence (DNA): TGCGCCAGCAGCCAAGATAAGGGGTCTGAAGCTTTCTTT. It codes for CASSQDKGSEAFF. The chain is built from TRBV4-1 and TRBJ1-1; tentatively, D is TRBD1 (5 bases). In germline, CDR1 is MGHRA, CDR2 YSYEKL. There are 13 residues in the CDR3. The V gene lost 0 bases and the J gene lost 6 bases, with 8 bases spanning the gap.

The J gene is TRBJ1-2, the V gene TRBV7-2, with 10 bases identical to TRBD1. The CDR3 consists of 15 residues. Trimming removed 1 base from V and 5 bases from J; junction bases left unmatched: 4. The germline V gene encodes CDR1 SGHTA and CDR2 FQGNSA. CDR3: CASSLEMGQGYGYTF. The CDR3, as DNA: TGTGCCAGCAGCTTAGAGATGGGACAGGGGTATGGCTACACCTTC.

This clone was detected a few times. The rearrangement links TRBV2 to TRBJ2-7; 9 bases are shared with TRBD2. Germline lookup yields CDR1 SNHLY and CDR2 FYNNEI. The trim removed 4 bases at V and 5 bases at J, leaving 3 bases unmatched. The CDR3 is made up of 13 amino acids. In nucleotides, the CDR3 is TGTGCCAGCAGTGCCGGACTAGCGCACGAGCAGTACTTC. Protein sequence: CASSAGLAHEQYF.

This chain uses TRBV14 with TRBJ2-3; D possibly corresponds to TRBD1 (5 bases). Germline V lookup: CDR1 SGHDN, CDR2 FVKESK. V gave up 0 bases and J gave up 0 bases, with 13 bases separating them. This CDR3 region has 17 residues. This chain's CDR3 is CASSQDMGRRSTDTQYF. The CDR3 nucleotides read TGTGCCAGCAGCCAAGATATGGGGCGCCGGAGCACAGATACGCAGTATTTT.

This clone showed up just once. V is TRBV4-2 and J is TRBJ1-1; the D gene is possibly TRBD1 (5 bases). This CDR3 region has 15 residues. Germline V gene data show CDR1 as LGHNA and CDR2 as YNFKEQ. The V end was cut by 6 bases, the J end by 0 bases, with 14 bases between. As DNA, the CDR3 is TGTGCCAGCAGTGAATCCAGGGTGCTGAACACTGAAGCTTTCTTT. Protein: CASSESRVLNTEAFF.